These 16 T cell receptor beta chains share one sample of origin, sequenced in a study of PD-1 blockade in mismatch repair-deficient tumors. Using immunoSEQ multiplex PCR, the repertoire was profiled, and TCRdb retains in-frame clones only, with some absent. This sample has 75,000 to 85,000 clones, with over 70% found just once. Sequencing used peripheral blood, obtained 12 weeks after starting pembrolizumab. These receptors came from an adult with mismatch repair-deficient cancer.

The CDR3 DNA is TGTGCCAGCAGGGCGAACAGGGAAAATCAGCCCCAGCATTTT. Translated: CASRANRENQPQHF. The chain recombines TRBV27 with TRBJ1-5; D perhaps matches TRBD1 (6 bases). Germline V gene sequence: CDR1 MNHEY, CDR2 SMNVEV (reference sequence). The CDR3 has 14 residues. With 6 bases removed from V and 4 bases from J, the gap between germline ends came to 13 bases.

This chain joins TRBV19 and TRBJ1-4, with D tentatively TRBD1 (6 bases). The germline gives CDR1 LNHDA, CDR2 SQIVND (reference sequence). Trimming left V 8 bases short and J 5 bases short, with 12 bases between. The CDR3 runs 13 residues. CDR3 loop: CASGGQPNEKLFF. In DNA, the CDR3 is TGTGCCAGTGGCGGACAGCCAAATGAAAAACTGTTTTTT.

The J gene is TRBJ1-4, the V gene TRBV19; D ambiguous. CDR1 LNHDA and CDR2 SQIVND come from the germline V gene (reference sequence). V dropped 3 bases and J dropped 8 bases, with 7 bases sitting between them. The CDR3 loop spans 12 amino acids. The CDR3 DNA reads as TGTGCCAGTAGTATTTTCGAGGAAAAACTGTTTTTT. Residues: CASSIFEEKLFF.

A single count supports this clone. The chain has TRBV7-9 and TRBJ2-1, with 11 bases aligning to TRBD1. This CDR3 spans 16 amino acids. Germline V gene lookup returns CDR1 SEHNR and CDR2 FQNEAQ (reference sequence). V shed 7 bases and J 9 bases; nucleotides not matched to a gene: 14. In DNA form, the CDR3 reads TGTGCCAGCACCTACTCCGGGACAGGGGGAAGTAGTGAGCAGTTCTTC. This encodes CASTYSGTGGSSEQFF.

This clone has just a few counts. The chain carries TRBV19 and TRBJ2-2; 9 nucleotides match TRBD1. The CDR3 is 14 amino acids. Germline assignment: CDR1 LNHDA and CDR2 SQIVND (reference sequence). The J segment lost 8 bases and the V segment lost 11 bases, leaving 12 bases of the junction unmatched. CDR3 coding DNA: TGTGCCTCAAAGGGGACAGGGCTCCGGGGGGAGCTGTTTTTT. Protein sequence: CASKGTGLRGELFF.

The V and J genes are TRBV5-1 and TRBJ2-1; D might be TRBD1 or TRBD2, each matching 5 bases. Trimming took off 7 bases at V and 7 bases at J, with 21 bases between the two ends. This CDR3 is 15 amino acids long. Germline V lookup: CDR1 SGHRS, CDR2 YFSETQ. The CDR3, as DNA: TGCGCCAGCTTGGAATACCCGGGACCTCTAAATGAGCAGTTCTTC. It yields the protein CASLEYPGPLNEQFF.

J is TRBJ1-2 and V is TRBV28; D is perhaps TRBD1 (5 bases). V lost 7 bases and J lost 4, with 16 bases in between. CDR3 size: 14 residues. Per the germline V gene, CDR1 is MDHEN and CDR2 is SYDVKM. The CDR3 sequence: CASKRGKKGYGYTF. The CDR3 coding sequence is TGTGCCAGCAAGCGGGGGAAAAAGGGCTATGGCTACACCTTC.

The rearrangement links TRBV9 to TRBJ2-1; 7 bases align to TRBD2. CDR3 length equals 14 residues. With V trimmed by 6 bases and J by 3 bases, 6 bases remained unmatched. Looked up from germline, CDR1 is SGDLS and CDR2 is YYNGEE. CDR3 nucleotides: TGTGCCAGCAATCCGGGACTACGCTACAATGAGCAGTTCTTC. Translation gives CASNPGLRYNEQFF.

V usage is TRBV7-2 and J usage is TRBJ2-7; no firm D call. V lost 6 bases and J 3 bases, leaving 12 bases between the germline ends. CDR3 length: 13 residues. CDR1 SGHTA and CDR2 FQGNSA come from the germline V gene. The CDR3 bases are TGTGCCAGCAGTTTTACCCGCGACTACGAGCAGTACTTC. Its protein product is CASSFTRDYEQYF. Supplemented by reference TRBV7-2 and TRBJ2-7, the full variable domain reads GAGVSQSPSNKVTEKGKDVELRCDPISGHTALYWYRQSLGQGLEFLIYFQGNSAPDKSGLPSDRFSAERTGGSVSTLTIQRTQQEDSAVYLCASSFTRDYEQYFGPGTRLTVT.

The genes are TRBV11-2 and TRBJ2-1, with 11 bases lining up with TRBD2. CDR3 length: 18 amino acids. Trimming removed 1 base from V and 4 bases from J; junction bases left unmatched: 9. Germline CDR1 is SGHAT and CDR2 is FQNNGV. The CDR3 DNA is TGTGCCAGCAGCTTAGCACCGTTTAGCGGGAGGGATTACAATGAGCAGTTCTTC. It translates to CASSLAPFSGRDYNEQFF.

V and J are TRBV11-3 and TRBJ2-2; 10 bases agree with TRBD1. Germline CDR1 and CDR2: SGHNT and YENEEA. Trimming took 5 bases from V and 6 from J; bases not matched to a gene: 6. The CDR3 is made up of 15 amino acids. This CDR3 reads CASSRTGGIPGELFF. The CDR3 DNA follows: TGTGCCAGCAGCCGGACAGGGGGTATCCCCGGGGAGCTGTTTTTT.

The V and J genes are TRBV4-3 and TRBJ1-2, with D tentatively TRBD1 (5 bases). The CDR3 is 13 residues long. V shed 2 bases and J shed 10 bases, with 14 bases lying between them. From germline, CDR1 is LGHNA and CDR2 YSLEER. The CDR3 is CASSQPGYLDYTF. CDR3 DNA sequence: TGCGCCAGCAGCCAACCAGGGTACTTGGACTACACCTTC.

The rearrangement uses TRBV11-2 and TRBJ1-5, with D tentatively TRBD1 (6 bases). Trimming pared 5 bases from V and 3 bases from J, leaving 11 bases between. CDR3 size: 14 residues. The V gene's germline CDR1 is SGHAT and CDR2 FQNNGV. For the CDR3, the DNA is TGTGCCAGCAGCCCACAGGGCTTCAATCAGCCCCAGCATTTT. The encoded protein is CASSPQGFNQPQHF.

CDR3 sequence: CASSQTSANTGELFF. The DNA of the CDR3 is TGCGCCAGCAGCCAGACTAGCGCGAACACCGGGGAGCTGTTTTTT. The chain couples TRBV5-1 to TRBJ2-2, with 8 bases matching TRBD2. Germline assignment: CDR1 SGHRS and CDR2 YFSETQ. V lost 4 bases and J lost 0; bases outside the gene matches: 2. This CDR3 has 15 amino acids.

The chain combines TRBV19 with TRBJ2-3; 15 nucleotides align to TRBD2. CDR1 and CDR2 from the germline V gene are LNHDA and SQIVND (reference sequence). CDR3 size: 16 residues. Trimming cost V 9 bases and J 4 bases; bases outside gene matches: 8. CDR3 nucleotides: TGTGCCAGCCGGAGGACTAGCGGGAGGGCCGCAGATACGCAGTATTTT. Its protein product is CASRRTSGRAADTQYF.

CDR3 coding DNA: TGTGCCAGCAGCTTAGTAGAGGGGCAGTTCTTC. Amino acid sequence: CASSLVEGQFF. The chain is built from TRBV11-2 and TRBJ2-1; a weak D match, TRBD2 (5 bases). The CDR3 length is 11 residues. CDR1 and CDR2 (germline): SGHAT, FQNNGV. V was clipped by 1 base and J by 12 bases, with 7 bases between them.